The 15 T cell receptor beta chains given below trace back to one sample, sequenced in a study of T-cell reconstitution after alpha-beta-depleted transplantation in children. For TCRbeta, the library was prepared with unique molecular identifiers. In TCRdb, the PCR reads were re-called with MiXCR into one record per CDR3 protein. The sample has a few hundred thousand distinct CDR3 sequences; around 13% are singletons. The specimen was PBMCs from the stem cell graft donor, collected from the stem cell graft. These TCRs come from a human donor who donated a stem cell graft to a child with combined immunodeficiency.

The table lists this clonotype with a few counts. V is TRBV7-7 and J is TRBJ2-5, with D unresolved. The CDR3 length is 14 residues. Germline values: CDR1 SSHAT, CDR2 FNYEAQ (reference sequence). V gave up 3 bases and J gave up 1 base, with 9 bases separating them. The CDR3 DNA reads as TGTGCCAGCAGCTTTTCTCAGCTCCAAGAGACCCAGTACTTC. Translation gives CASSFSQLQETQYF.

This sequence joins TRBV10-3 and TRBJ1-2, with TRBD1 as a possible D gene (5 bases). The CDR3 extends over 14 amino acids. Trimming pared 6 bases from V and 0 bases from J, leaving 11 bases between. CDR1 is ENHRY, CDR2 SYGVKD, per germline. CDR3 sequence reads: CAISPTGTNYGYTF. In DNA form, the CDR3 reads TGTGCCATCAGCCCAACAGGTACTAACTATGGCTACACCTTC.

The chain employs TRBV2 and TRBJ2-5, with no clear D. CDR3 length: 10 residues. Germline loops: CDR1 SNHLY, CDR2 FYNNEI. With 5 bases removed from V and 7 bases from J, the gap between germline ends came to 5 bases. The CDR3 bases are TGTGCCAGCAGTTGGGGGACCCAGTACTTC. This sequence encodes CASSWGTQYF.

The table lists this clonotype with many counts. This CDR3 is CSARVTGGETEAFF. The CDR3 DNA follows: TGCAGTGCTAGAGTGACAGGGGGGGAGACTGAAGCTTTCTTT. The rearrangement joins TRBV20-1 to TRBJ1-1; 9 positions match TRBD1. CDR3 size: 14 residues. Germline CDR1 is DFQATT and CDR2 is SNEGSKA (reference sequence). V lost 1 base to trimming and J lost 5 bases; unmatched junction nucleotides: 5.

This clonotype was detected ten times or more. The rearrangement links TRBV4-3 to TRBJ2-7; D not certain. Trimming cost V 0 bases and J 3 bases, with 9 bases left between them. The germline V gene has CDR1 LGHNA and CDR2 YSLEER. This CDR3 is built from 14 residues. The CDR3 is CASSQDRRLYEQYF. For the CDR3, the DNA is TGCGCCAGCAGCCAAGATCGCAGGCTCTACGAGCAGTACTTC.

This clonotype was observed a few times. This chain uses TRBV20-1 with TRBJ2-7, with 12 bases identical to TRBD2. The germline V gene has CDR1 DFQATT and CDR2 SNEGSKA (reference sequence). J gave up 5 bases and V 6 bases, and 8 bases lay outside the gene matches. This CDR3 comprises 14 residues. In nucleotides, the CDR3 is TGCAGTGCCAAGACTAGCGGGAGTATTAACGAGCAGTACTTC. Translated: CSAKTSGSINEQYF.

The DNA of the CDR3 is TGTGCCAGCCGCGCGGGAGATTCCTCTGGGGCCAACGTCCTGACTTTC. Its protein product is CASRAGDSSGANVLTF. This sequence joins TRBV7-8 and TRBJ2-6; 7 positions match TRBD2. V was clipped by 8 bases and J by 0 bases; unmatched bases: 7. The CDR3 runs 16 residues. The V gene's germline CDR1 is SGHVS and CDR2 FQNEAQ.

This clonotype has at least ten counts. The gene calls are TRBV4-3 and TRBJ2-7, with 10 nucleotides matching TRBD1. V dropped 4 bases and J dropped 4; count of bases not matched to a gene: 4. The CDR3 contains 14 residues. CDR1 is LGHNA, CDR2 YSLEER, per germline. The CDR3 loop reads CASSRDRGVYEQYF. CDR3 DNA: TGCGCCAGCAGCCGGGACAGGGGAGTGTACGAGCAGTACTTC.

This clonotype showed up just a few times. This chain joins TRBV11-2 and TRBJ1-2; TRBD1 aligns across 8 bases. The CDR3 spans 16 residues. J gave up 5 bases and V 2 bases, and 10 bases lay outside the gene matches. CDR1 and CDR2 from the germline V gene are SGHAT and FQNNGV. This chain's CDR3 is CASSLRAGGVEYGYTF. CDR3 sequence (DNA): TGTGCCAGCAGCTTAAGGGCAGGGGGCGTAGAGTATGGCTACACCTTC. The whole variable domain, filled in from reference TRBV11-2 and TRBJ1-2, reads EAGVAQSPRYKIIEKRQSVAFWCNPISGHATLYWYQQILGQGPKLLIQFQNNGVVDDSQLPKDRFSAERLKGVDSTLKIQPAKLEDSAVYLCASSLRAGGVEYGYTFGSGTRLTVV.

The chain uses TRBV5-6 and TRBJ2-2; a possible D gene is TRBD2 (7 bases). Germline CDR1 SGHDT, CDR2 YYEEEE. V gave up 7 bases and J gave up 0 bases, with 22 bases separating them. The CDR3 length is 18 residues. The CDR3 region has the DNA TGTGCCAGCTTTTCTGGGGGGGGGCCCCTCTCGAACACCGGGGAGCTGTTTTTT. Residues: CASFSGGGPLSNTGELFF.

The sample holds a few counts of this clonotype. The chain joins TRBV30 to TRBJ2-2, with D maybe TRBD1 (6 bases). The CDR3 spans 14 residues. The germline V and J ends were trimmed by 1 base and 0 bases, with 6 bases remaining between them. Germline-derived CDR1 and CDR2 are GTSNPN and SVGIG (reference sequence). CDR3 loop: CAWSDRANTGELFF. In DNA form, the CDR3 reads TGTGCCTGGAGTGACAGGGCGAACACCGGGGAGCTGTTTTTT.

The CDR3 region has the DNA TGCAGCGTGGGACACATCCAAGAGACCCAGTACTTC. This encodes CSVGHIQETQYF. The genes are TRBV29-1 and TRBJ2-5, with D possibly being TRBD1 (6 bases). V lost 6 bases to trimming and J lost 1 base, with 9 bases between them. Germline values: CDR1 SQVTM, CDR2 ANQGSEA. This CDR3 comprises 12 residues. The full variable domain, with the rest looked up from reference TRBV29-1 and TRBJ2-5, is SAVISQKPSRDICQRGTSLTIQCQVDSQVTMMFWYRQQPGQSLTLIATANQGSEATYESGFVIDKFPISRPNLTFSTLTVSNMSPEDSSIYLCSVGHIQETQYFGPGTRLLVL.

This clonotype was seen more than once but under ten times. The CDR3 region has the DNA TGTGCCAGCAGCTTAAACCCGGGACTAGCGGAGTACAATGAGCAGTTCTTC. It specifies CASSLNPGLAEYNEQFF. V and J are TRBV7-3 and TRBJ2-1, with 11 bases lining up with TRBD2. V was clipped by 1 base and J by 4 bases; unmatched bases: 6. Germline V gives CDR1 SGHTA, CDR2 FQGTGA. The CDR3 is made up of 17 amino acids.

Only a few counts were recorded for this clonotype. V and J are TRBV12-3 or TRBV12-4 and TRBJ2-3, with D maybe TRBD2 (5 bases). The CDR3 runs to 16 residues. Between the trimmed V and J ends, which lost 6 bases and 1 base, there was a span of 17 bases. The CDR3 DNA reads as TGTGCCAGCAGCACGCTTAGGGAGAGCGGCACAGATACGCAGTATTTT. Translated: CASSTLRESGTDTQYF.

This clonotype showed up many times. The V and J genes are TRBV9 and TRBJ2-7; D perhaps matches TRBD1 (6 bases). The CDR3 has 14 residues. V was trimmed by 0 bases and J by 0 bases, leaving 7 bases between them. Germline assignment: CDR1 SGDLS and CDR2 YYNGEE. The CDR3 spells CASSVAQGSYEQYF. CDR3 nucleotide sequence: TGTGCCAGCAGCGTAGCACAGGGCTCCTACGAGCAGTACTTC. Looking up the rest from reference TRBV9 and TRBJ2-7 gives the full variable domain: DSGVTQTPKHLITATGQRVTLRCSPRSGDLSVYWYQQSLDQGLQFLIQYYNGEERAKGNILERFSAQQFPDLHSELNLSSLELGDSALYFCASSVAQGSYEQYFGPGTRLTVT.